The clone carrying this T cell receptor (beta chain) has just one count. Its antigen is currently unknown. The treatment is: roughly 19 received Ad26.COV2.S at low or high dose, single or two shots; roughly 5 received placebo; per-sample allocation not given. Sampling took place 63 days after the first vaccine or placebo injection. Trimming stripped 3 bases from V and 0 bases from J, with 10 bases between. From germline, CDR1 is SGHRS and CDR2 YFSETQ. The CDR3 covers 14 residues. Here immunoSEQ multiplex PCR was the method, and the copy in TCRdb shows in-frame clones only, minus some. Counted here are some 410,000 clones, around 92% occurring once; the ten biggest clones make up less than 2%. The data originate from a study of Ad26.COV2.S vaccination and SARS-CoV-2 variants. Whole-study results and caveats: In vaccinated individuals, spike-specific CD8+ and CD4+ T cell responses reportedly displayed substantial breadth.

The source was peripheral blood, collected in a trial of Ad26.COV2.S vaccine versus placebo. The chain combines TRBV5-1 with TRBJ2-7; D uncertain. The sequence came from a person aged 18-65 years who received the Ad26.COV2.S COVID-19 vaccine or a placebo. The CDR3 DNA follows: TGCGCCAGCAGCTATGCAGGAGACTCCTACGAGCAGTACTTC. Translated, it gives CASSYAGDSYEQYF.